These 16 T cell receptor beta chains originate from one sample sequenced in a study of vaccination effects on CD4 cells after COVID-19 (dated by TCRdb to between 2021 and 2024). Their specific antigens are unknown. The library was prepared using the immunoSEQ multiplex PCR assay. This immuneACCESS table, as held by TCRdb, lists in-frame sequences with V and J called but not all clones. Of the missing ones, under half trace to an unresolved V gene in checked studies; the others have no known cause. The sample data list about 74,000 clones, and roughly four fifths of these were observed just once. Together, the top ten hold roughly 1.9% of the sample. After less than 13 days of culture, CD4+ T cells were isolated with the EasySep CD4+ T cell isolation kit. Sequencing used CD4+ T cells from PBMCs cultured without peptide, obtained before COVID-19 vaccination. These receptor sequences come from a human donor who received a COVID-19 vaccine.

This chain links TRBV2 with TRBJ2-5; 8 nucleotides align to TRBD2. The V gene end was trimmed by 6 bases and the J gene end by 4 bases; junction bases not matched to a gene: 13. Germline V gene data show CDR1 as SNHLY and CDR2 as FYNNEI. The CDR3 is made up of 16 amino acids. CDR3 region: CASRAGARALGETQYF. The CDR3 bases are TGTGCCAGCAGAGCGGGGGCCAGGGCCTTGGGAGAGACCCAGTACTTC.

The chain has TRBV5-1 and TRBJ2-3; D is perhaps TRBD2 (5 bases). V gave up 0 bases and J gave up 7 bases, with 12 bases separating them. Germline CDR1 is SGHRS and CDR2 is YFSETQ. The CDR3 totals 14 residues. The CDR3, as DNA: TGCGCCAGCAGCTTGGAGCCGTTCGGGAATACGCAGTATTTT. As protein: CASSLEPFGNTQYF.

The chain joins TRBV28 to TRBJ1-1, with a weak D call TRBD1 (5 bases). The germline V and J ends were trimmed by 4 bases and 6 bases, with 15 bases remaining between them. CDR3 length: 14 amino acids. Germline V gene sequence: CDR1 MDHEN, CDR2 SYDVKM. CDR3 DNA sequence: TGTGCCAGCAGTTCCGCCCCCCCGGGGCCTGAAGCTTTCTTT. Its translation is CASSSAPPGPEAFF.

This chain joins TRBV29-1 and TRBJ1-1; the D gene is possibly TRBD1 (5 bases). The CDR3 is 13 residues long. Trimming removed 7 bases at V and 1 base at J, with 13 bases between. From germline, CDR1 is SQVTM and CDR2 ANQGSEA. The CDR3 loop is CSAPGRTNTEAFF. The CDR3 nucleotides read TGCAGCGCCCCGGGACGTACGAACACTGAAGCTTTCTTT.

V is TRBV4-1 and J is TRBJ2-3, with TRBD2 matching 9 bases. Germline trimming cut 0 bases from V and 1 base from J; bases unmatched to any gene: 5. Germline CDR1 is MGHRA and CDR2 is YSYEKL. The length of the CDR3 is 17 residues. CDR3 DNA: TGCGCCAGCAGCCAAGAAGGTCAGCGGGGGGGCACAGATACGCAGTATTTT. It encodes CASSQEGQRGGTDTQYF.

The genes are TRBV9 and TRBJ2-1; TRBD2 matches at 10 bases. CDR1 is SGDLS and CDR2 is YYNGEE in the germline V gene. The V gene end was trimmed by 1 base and the J gene end by 8 bases; junction bases not matched to a gene: 9. This CDR3 region has 16 residues. The CDR3 DNA reads TGTGCCAGCAGCGTATCTAGCGGGGGCCCGACGCATGAGCAGTTCTTC. Protein sequence: CASSVSSGGPTHEQFF.

This rearrangement joins TRBV4-1 to TRBJ1-3, with 7 bases fitting TRBD1. Per the germline V gene, CDR1 is MGHRA and CDR2 is YSYEKL. The CDR3 has 17 residues. Trimming at V came to 3 bases and at J to 3 bases, leaving 11 bases not matched to a gene. The CDR3, as DNA: TGCGCCAGCAGCCAGTCGGACAGGCTAAATTATGGAAACACCATATATTTT. As protein: CASSQSDRLNYGNTIYF.

For the CDR3, the DNA is TGTGCCAGCAGTTTAAGACTAGCGGACTCGCTGTACAATGAGCAGTTCTTC. The encoded protein is CASSLRLADSLYNEQFF. V and J are TRBV28 and TRBJ2-1; 9 nucleotides match TRBD2. This CDR3 has 17 residues. CDR1 and CDR2 from the germline V gene are MDHEN and SYDVKM. J was trimmed by 4 bases and V by 2 bases; bases with no gene match: 9.

J is TRBJ1-4 and V is TRBV30; D ambiguous. Trimming took 3 bases from V and 0 from J, leaving 11 bases between them. The CDR3 is 15 amino acids. Germline V gene data show CDR1 as GTSNPN and CDR2 as SVGIG (reference sequence). CDR3: CAWSSDFATNEKLFF. CDR3 nucleotides: TGTGCCTGGAGCTCTGACTTTGCAACTAATGAAAAACTGTTTTTT.

The V call is TRBV5-1, the J call TRBJ2-7; D is undetermined. In germline, CDR1 is SGHRS, CDR2 YFSETQ. V dropped 1 base and J dropped 0 bases, with 14 bases sitting between them. This CDR3 region has 16 residues. CDR3 sequence: CASSLISRLGSYEQYV. As DNA, the CDR3 is TGCGCCAGCAGCTTGATCTCCAGGCTAGGCTCCTACGAGCAGTACGTC.

The V call is TRBV6-2 or TRBV6-3, the J call TRBJ2-1, with a tentative D call TRBD1 (6 bases). V lost 4 bases and J 0 bases, leaving 7 bases between the germline ends. This CDR3 has 14 amino acids. Per the germline V gene, CDR1 is MNHEY and CDR2 is SVGEGT. The CDR3 DNA is TGTGCCAGCAGTTCCAGGGGCTCCTACAATGAGCAGTTCTTC. This encodes CASSSRGSYNEQFF.

The chain couples TRBV23-1 to TRBJ2-7; tentative D call: TRBD1 (6 bases). TRBV23-1 is an open reading frame whose function is uncertain. The CDR3 spans 16 residues. Trimming shortened V by 5 bases and J by 1 base, and 18 bases separated the two germline ends. The DNA of the CDR3 is TGCGCCAGCAGTGATGTCCCAGGGGCTCCGTCCTACGAGCAGTACGTC. This sequence encodes CASSDVPGAPSYEQYV.

The V gene is TRBV30, the J gene TRBJ2-4; 7 bases agree with TRBD1. This CDR3 region has 15 residues. With V trimmed by 2 bases and J by 0 bases, 4 bases remained unmatched. Germline V CDR1 and CDR2: GTSNPN, SVGIG (reference sequence). This CDR3 reads CAWSRDSLAKNIQYF. In nucleotides, the CDR3 is TGTGCCTGGAGTCGGGACAGTTTAGCCAAAAACATTCAGTACTTC.

The CDR3 nucleotides read TGTGCCAGCAGTCGACAGTACACTAACTATGGCTACACCTTC. It is translated as CASSRQYTNYGYTF. The gene calls are TRBV6-5 and TRBJ1-2; D is possibly TRBD1 (5 bases). The germline V gene has CDR1 MNHEY and CDR2 SVGAGI. V lost 5 bases and J lost 0, with 10 bases in between. There are 14 residues in the CDR3.

The chain joins TRBV6-2 or TRBV6-3 to TRBJ1-5; D might be TRBD1 (6 bases). This CDR3 is built from 17 residues. The V and J ends lost 5 bases and 2 bases respectively, with 19 bases between them. In germline, CDR1 is MNHEY, CDR2 SVGEGT. CDR3: CASSTRRTALGNQPQHF. CDR3 bases: TGTGCCAGCAGTACCCGCCGGACAGCCCTAGGCAATCAGCCCCAGCATTTT.

V usage is TRBV29-1 and J usage is TRBJ1-3, with D possibly being TRBD1 (5 bases). The CDR3 is made up of 14 amino acids. Germline CDR1 SQVTM, CDR2 ANQGSEA. V lost 4 bases, J lost 2 bases, and 12 bases lay in between. The CDR3 loop is CSVVGGDPGNTIYF. The DNA of the CDR3 is TGCAGCGTTGTCGGAGGGGACCCTGGAAACACCATATATTTT.